This T cell receptor beta chain appears in the sequencing data of a study of T cells after posttransplantation cyclophosphamide. V shed 0 bases and J 1 base; nucleotides not matched to a gene: 2. CDR1 and CDR2 from the germline V gene are SGHNT and YENEEA. CDR3 length: 18 amino acids. Busulfan-fludarabine conditioning, marrow transplant, and cyclophosphamide on days +3 and +4 were administered. Profiling relied on immunoSEQ multiplex PCR, and the TCRdb table lists in-frame clones only, not all of them. The table lists about 5,900 clones, approximately 80% of them singletons. The genes are TRBV11-3 and TRBJ2-1; 14 positions agree with TRBD2. The material sequenced was CD4+ T cells sorted from blood, taken less than 370 days after allogeneic stem cell transplant with posttransplant cyclophosphamide. The origin of this receptor is a male patient between 45 and 60 years old who received an allogeneic stem cell transplant from a related donor and was CMV-positive. A subset of T cells may come from the graft donor. The CDR3 nucleotides are TGTGCCAGCAGCTTAGAAGGGACTAGCGGGAGTTCCTACAATGAGCAGTTCTTC. Translating gives CASSLEGTSGSSYNEQFF.